These T cell receptor beta chains were read from a single sample in a study of blood T cell repertoires in COVID-19. The assay was immunoSEQ multiplex PCR, and TCRdb's table has in-frame clones only and misses some. The repertoire includes about 300,000 clones, about 89% of them detected once, and about 2.7% sits in the top ten. The sample comprised PBMCs or T cells enriched from blood (not recorded which). The receptor source for this set is a woman aged 18-29 years who had recovered from COVID-19. Both conserved end residues are part of each CDR3. The D gene is left open where the match is weak. Size is stated for part of the rows, as once, few or many counts, or as a class when the clone is expanded.

V gene: TRBV6-5
J gene: TRBJ1-2
D gene: .
clone size: .
CDR3 protein: CASSDSRYGYTF
CDR3 DNA: TGTGCCAGCAGCGACAGCAGATATGGCTACACCTTC

V gene: TRBV24-1
J gene: TRBJ2-2
D gene: TRBD1
clone size: .
CDR3 protein: CATSDLPWTGVGTGELFF
CDR3 DNA: TGTGCCACCAGTGATCTACCATGGACAGGGGTAGGCACCGGGGAGCTGTTTTTT

V gene: TRBV7-3
J gene: TRBJ2-2
D gene: .
clone size: .
CDR3 protein: CASSPSGGGGIGELFF
CDR3 DNA: TGTGCCAGCAGCCCCTCGGGGGGCGGGGGTATCGGGGAGCTGTTTTTT

V gene: TRBV9
J gene: TRBJ1-5
D gene: .
clone size: .
CDR3 protein: CASSVSQDSNQPQHF
CDR3 DNA: TGTGCCAGCAGCGTATCACAGGATAGCAATCAGCCCCAGCATTTT

V gene: TRBV28
J gene: TRBJ1-1
D gene: .
clone size: .
CDR3 protein: CASVVAGANTEAFF
CDR3 DNA: TGTGCCAGCGTAGTGGCAGGCGCTAACACTGAAGCTTTCTTT

V gene: TRBV6-5
J gene: TRBJ2-5
D gene: TRBD1
clone size: once
CDR3 protein: CASSSWTGGDSETQYF
CDR3 DNA: TGTGCCAGCAGTTCATGGACAGGGGGCGATTCGGAGACCCAGTACTTC

V gene: TRBV5-1
J gene: TRBJ1-6
D gene: .
clone size: .
CDR3 protein: CASSSRTQGGNSPLHF
CDR3 DNA: TGCGCCAGCAGCTCGAGAACCCAGGGTGGAAATTCACCCCTCCACTTT

V gene: TRBV21-1
J gene: TRBJ2-5
D gene: .
clone size: .
CDR3 protein: CASSIPSGPKGEETQYF
CDR3 DNA: TGTGCCAGCAGCATCCCTAGCGGGCCTAAGGGGGAAGAGACCCAGTACTTC

V gene: TRBV7-2
J gene: TRBJ2-1
D gene: .
clone size: many
CDR3 protein: CASTFGGRTYNEQFF
CDR3 DNA: TGTGCCAGCACCTTTGGTGGGAGGACCTACAATGAGCAGTTCTTC

V gene: TRBV29-1
J gene: TRBJ2-1
D gene: TRBD2
clone size: once
CDR3 protein: CSGGTSANNEQFF
CDR3 DNA: TGCAGCGGGGGGACTAGCGCCAACAATGAGCAGTTCTTC

V gene: TRBV28
J gene: TRBJ2-5
D gene: TRBD2
clone size: .
CDR3 protein: CASKRERQETQYF
CDR3 DNA: TGTGCCAGTAAGCGGGAGAGGCAGGAGACCCAGTACTTC

V gene: TRBV19
J gene: TRBJ2-1
D gene: .
clone size: .
CDR3 protein: CASSIPGTVYNEQFF
CDR3 DNA: TGTGCCAGTAGTATTCCCGGGACTGTGTACAATGAGCAGTTCTTC

V gene: TRBV2
J gene: TRBJ2-2
D gene: TRBD1
clone size: .
CDR3 protein: CASRDRGNTGELFF
CDR3 DNA: TGTGCCAGCAGGGACAGGGGGAACACCGGGGAGCTGTTTTTT

V gene: TRBV5-1
J gene: TRBJ1-4
D gene: .
clone size: once
CDR3 protein: CASSLWPGDKEKLFF
CDR3 DNA: TGCGCCAGCAGCTTGTGGCCAGGGGACAAGGAAAAACTGTTTTTT

V gene: TRBV28
J gene: TRBJ1-6
D gene: TRBD1
clone size: .
CDR3 protein: CASSDADRGLHF
CDR3 DNA: TGTGCCAGCAGTGATGCAGACAGGGGCCTCCACTTT

V gene: TRBV19
J gene: TRBJ2-2
D gene: .
clone size: once
CDR3 protein: CASRVSGLNTGELFF
CDR3 DNA: TGTGCCAGTAGGGTCAGCGGGCTGAACACCGGGGAGCTGTTTTTT

V gene: TRBV11-3
J gene: TRBJ2-1
D gene: TRBD2
clone size: .
CDR3 protein: CASSSGLAGRVEQFF
CDR3 DNA: TGTGCCAGCAGCTCGGGACTAGCGGGCCGGGTTGAGCAGTTCTTC

V gene: TRBV5-4
J gene: TRBJ1-1
D gene: .
clone size: .
CDR3 protein: CASSYGGRSLWEAFF
CDR3 DNA: TGTGCCAGCAGCTATGGGGGCAGGTCACTGTGGGAAGCTTTCTTT

V gene: TRBV30
J gene: TRBJ1-5
D gene: .
clone size: .
CDR3 protein: CAWAPDTLNQPQHF
CDR3 DNA: TGTGCCTGGGCCCCGGACACCCTCAATCAGCCCCAGCATTTT

V gene: TRBV3-1/TRBV3-2
J gene: TRBJ2-2
D gene: TRBD1
clone size: .
CDR3 protein: CASSLGTANTGELFF
CDR3 DNA: TGTGCCAGCAGCTTAGGGACAGCTAACACCGGGGAGCTGTTTTTT

V gene: TRBV21-1
J gene: TRBJ2-1
D gene: .
clone size: .
CDR3 protein: CASSLGVGVISYNEQFF
CDR3 DNA: TGTGCCAGCAGCTTAGGGGTTGGGGTCATCTCCTACAATGAGCAGTTCTTC

V gene: TRBV6-2/TRBV6-3
J gene: TRBJ2-1
D gene: TRBD2
clone size: .
CDR3 protein: CASSYSLLAGGPSENEQFF
CDR3 DNA: TGTGCCAGCAGTTACTCCTTACTAGCGGGAGGGCCCTCTGAGAATGAGCAGTTCTTC

V gene: TRBV14
J gene: TRBJ2-7
D gene: .
clone size: once
CDR3 protein: CASSSGKPYEQYF
CDR3 DNA: TGTGCCAGCAGCTCCGGGAAACCCTACGAGCAGTACTTC

V gene: TRBV6-4
J gene: TRBJ2-1
D gene: TRBD1
clone size: .
CDR3 protein: CASSDFTGGGEQFF
CDR3 DNA: TGTGCCAGCAGTGACTTCACAGGGGGAGGTGAGCAGTTCTTC

V gene: TRBV19
J gene: TRBJ2-7
D gene: .
clone size: .
CDR3 protein: CASSIDLRAYEQYF
CDR3 DNA: TGTGCCAGTAGTATAGATTTGAGGGCCTACGAGCAGTACTTC

V gene: TRBV19
J gene: TRBJ2-7
D gene: .
clone size: .
CDR3 protein: CASSIWSPPPVPYEQYF
CDR3 DNA: TGTGCCAGTAGTATATGGTCCCCTCCCCCGGTCCCCTACGAGCAGTACTTC

V gene: TRBV7-9
J gene: TRBJ2-3
D gene: TRBD2
clone size: .
CDR3 protein: CASSQLMTSGFTDTQYF
CDR3 DNA: TGTGCCAGCAGCCAACTTATGACTAGCGGATTCACAGATACGCAGTATTTT

V gene: TRBV30
J gene: TRBJ1-2
D gene: .
clone size: .
CDR3 protein: CAWGGAGYGYTF
CDR3 DNA: TGTGCCTGGGGGGGGGCAGGCTATGGCTACACCTTC

V gene: TRBV11-3
J gene: TRBJ2-5
D gene: TRBD2
clone size: .
CDR3 protein: CASSGLADTETQYF
CDR3 DNA: TGTGCCAGCAGCGGACTAGCGGATACAGAGACCCAGTACTTC

V gene: TRBV6-2/TRBV6-3
J gene: TRBJ2-1
D gene: TRBD2
clone size: .
CDR3 protein: CASSRLRDYAHNEQFF
CDR3 DNA: TGTGCCAGCAGTCGTCTCCGGGACTATGCACACAATGAGCAGTTCTTC

V gene: TRBV30
J gene: TRBJ2-7
D gene: .
clone size: .
CDR3 protein: CAWSDRQGNGDGEQYF
CDR3 DNA: TGTGCCTGGAGTGATAGGCAGGGGAACGGAGATGGCGAGCAGTACTTC

V gene: TRBV19
J gene: TRBJ1-5
D gene: .
clone size: .
CDR3 protein: CASLPDRWSNQPQHF
CDR3 DNA: TGTGCCAGTCTGCCCGACAGGTGGAGCAATCAGCCCCAGCATTTT

V gene: TRBV28
J gene: TRBJ2-5
D gene: TRBD1
clone size: few
CDR3 protein: CASSHRGTQYF
CDR3 DNA: TGTGCCAGCAGTCACAGGGGGACCCAGTACTTC

V gene: TRBV24-1
J gene: TRBJ2-5
D gene: TRBD2
clone size: many
CDR3 protein: CATSDGTSGYQETQYF
CDR3 DNA: TGTGCCACCAGTGATGGGACTAGCGGGTACCAAGAGACCCAGTACTTC

V gene: TRBV5-1
J gene: TRBJ1-1
D gene: .
clone size: .
CDR3 protein: CASSLGSLNTEAFF
CDR3 DNA: TGCGCCAGCAGCTTGGGCAGTCTGAACACTGAAGCTTTCTTT

V gene: TRBV3-1/TRBV3-2
J gene: TRBJ1-2
D gene: .
clone size: .
CDR3 protein: CASSHPGRIARYTF
CDR3 DNA: TGTGCCAGCAGCCACCCAGGGAGGATTGCACGCTACACCTTC

V gene: TRBV11-3
J gene: TRBJ1-2
D gene: TRBD1
clone size: .
CDR3 protein: CASSQRDRGSGYTF
CDR3 DNA: TGTGCCAGCAGCCAACGGGACAGGGGTTCTGGCTACACCTTC

V gene: TRBV21-1
J gene: TRBJ2-7
D gene: .
clone size: once
CDR3 protein: CASSIRLAGEPPYSYEQYF
CDR3 DNA: TGTGCCAGCAGCATTAGACTAGCGGGGGAACCACCCTACTCCTACGAGCAGTACTTC

V gene: TRBV12-3/TRBV12-4
J gene: TRBJ2-7
D gene: .
clone size: .
CDR3 protein: CASSYTGTYEQYF
CDR3 DNA: TGTGCCAGCAGTTATACAGGGACCTACGAGCAGTACTTC

V gene: TRBV3-1/TRBV3-2
J gene: TRBJ2-6
D gene: .
clone size: .
CDR3 protein: CASSRASWANVLTF
CDR3 DNA: TGTGCCAGCAGTCGAGCGTCGTGGGCCAACGTCCTGACTTTC

V gene: TRBV15
J gene: TRBJ2-5
D gene: .
clone size: .
CDR3 protein: CATSRDLGEAQYF
CDR3 DNA: TGTGCCACCAGCAGAGATCTTGGGGAGGCCCAGTACTTC

V gene: TRBV5-4
J gene: TRBJ2-7
D gene: .
clone size: .
CDR3 protein: CASSLGIQGYEQYF
CDR3 DNA: TGTGCCAGCAGCTTGGGGATACAGGGCTACGAGCAGTACTTC

V gene: TRBV5-4
J gene: TRBJ1-2
D gene: .
clone size: .
CDR3 protein: CASSSSLLAYGYTF
CDR3 DNA: TGTGCCAGCAGCTCGAGCCTCCTCGCCTATGGCTACACCTTC

V gene: TRBV9
J gene: TRBJ1-1
D gene: .
clone size: few
CDR3 protein: CASSSRTGQDVINTEAFF
CDR3 DNA: TGTGCCAGCAGCTCCCGAACAGGGCAGGATGTAATTAACACTGAAGCTTTCTTT

V gene: TRBV5-1
J gene: TRBJ2-1
D gene: .
clone size: .
CDR3 protein: CASSLGGSGSAYNEQFF
CDR3 DNA: TGCGCCAGCAGCTTGGGAGGGTCGGGAAGCGCCTACAATGAGCAGTTCTTC

V gene: TRBV5-5
J gene: TRBJ1-4
D gene: .
clone size: .
CDR3 protein: CASSWRAPTNEKLFF
CDR3 DNA: TGTGCCAGCAGTTGGCGGGCACCAACTAATGAAAAACTGTTTTTT

V gene: TRBV30
J gene: TRBJ2-2
D gene: TRBD1
clone size: .
CDR3 protein: CAWSPPWGQSNTGELFF
CDR3 DNA: TGTGCCTGGAGTCCCCCCTGGGGACAGTCGAACACCGGGGAGCTGTTTTTT

V gene: TRBV3-1/TRBV3-2
J gene: TRBJ2-5
D gene: TRBD2
clone size: .
CDR3 protein: CASSQGFRSGGAMETQYF
CDR3 DNA: TGTGCCAGCAGCCAAGGTTTCAGAAGCGGGGGGGCAATGGAGACCCAGTACTTC

V gene: TRBV6-5
J gene: TRBJ2-2
D gene: TRBD2
clone size: .
CDR3 protein: CASSPWTSGTGELFF
CDR3 DNA: TGTGCCAGCAGTCCCTGGACTAGCGGTACCGGGGAGCTGTTTTTT

V gene: TRBV2
J gene: TRBJ2-7
D gene: .
clone size: .
CDR3 protein: CASGFESGEPYEQYF
CDR3 DNA: TGTGCCAGCGGGTTCGAGTCTGGGGAGCCCTACGAGCAGTACTTC

V gene: TRBV4-3
J gene: TRBJ2-1
D gene: TRBD2
clone size: .
CDR3 protein: CASSQEGGGAYNEQFF
CDR3 DNA: TGCGCCAGCAGCCAAGAAGGTGGGGGGGCCTACAATGAGCAGTTCTTC

V gene: TRBV15
J gene: TRBJ1-1
D gene: .
clone size: .
CDR3 protein: CATSSSTTRGIMNTEAFF
CDR3 DNA: TGTGCCACCAGCAGCAGCACGACCAGGGGCATCATGAACACTGAAGCTTTCTTT

V gene: TRBV7-2
J gene: TRBJ2-3
D gene: .
clone size: .
CDR3 protein: CASSLGPGQFLTDTQYF
CDR3 DNA: TGTGCCAGCAGCTTAGGCCCTGGACAGTTTCTTACAGATACGCAGTATTTT

V gene: TRBV5-6
J gene: TRBJ2-7
D gene: TRBD2
clone size: .
CDR3 protein: CASSFSPSGGFEQYF
CDR3 DNA: TGTGCCAGCAGCTTCTCTCCCAGCGGGGGATTTGAGCAGTACTTC